This TCR beta chain is from a study of CD8 T cells in Susac syndrome. TCR beta sequences were obtained from blood CD8+ and CD4+ T cells. The multiple sclerosis control group was made up of treatment-naive patients with stable or active relapsing-remitting disease. Negative magnetic isolation gave CD8+ and CD4+ cells; FACS enriched CD8+ TEMRA. An input of about 0.5 to 1 ug of RNA was subjected to reverse transcription using random hexamers. It was immunoSEQ multiplex PCR that amplified TCR beta CDR3 across 54 Vbeta and 13 Jbeta. A single record per CDR3 protein comes from TCRdb applying MiXCR to the immunoSEQ multiplex PCR reads. The repertoire has 150,000 to 160,000 distinct CDR3 sequences, 94% of them found once; the top ten carry around 0.21%. This clonotype was seen a single time. Sequencing input: CD8+ T cells from PBMCs. This clonotype was obtained from a human donor with multiple sclerosis.

CDR3 protein: CSARQEENTEAFF. CDR3 nucleotides: TGCAGTGCCCGCCAGGAGGAAAACACTGAAGCTTTCTTT. The chain has TRBV20-1 and TRBJ1-1; D is undetermined. The germline V gene has CDR1 DFQATT and CDR2 SNEGSKA (reference sequence). V gave up 6 bases and J gave up 2 bases, with 13 bases separating them. This CDR3 spans 13 amino acids.